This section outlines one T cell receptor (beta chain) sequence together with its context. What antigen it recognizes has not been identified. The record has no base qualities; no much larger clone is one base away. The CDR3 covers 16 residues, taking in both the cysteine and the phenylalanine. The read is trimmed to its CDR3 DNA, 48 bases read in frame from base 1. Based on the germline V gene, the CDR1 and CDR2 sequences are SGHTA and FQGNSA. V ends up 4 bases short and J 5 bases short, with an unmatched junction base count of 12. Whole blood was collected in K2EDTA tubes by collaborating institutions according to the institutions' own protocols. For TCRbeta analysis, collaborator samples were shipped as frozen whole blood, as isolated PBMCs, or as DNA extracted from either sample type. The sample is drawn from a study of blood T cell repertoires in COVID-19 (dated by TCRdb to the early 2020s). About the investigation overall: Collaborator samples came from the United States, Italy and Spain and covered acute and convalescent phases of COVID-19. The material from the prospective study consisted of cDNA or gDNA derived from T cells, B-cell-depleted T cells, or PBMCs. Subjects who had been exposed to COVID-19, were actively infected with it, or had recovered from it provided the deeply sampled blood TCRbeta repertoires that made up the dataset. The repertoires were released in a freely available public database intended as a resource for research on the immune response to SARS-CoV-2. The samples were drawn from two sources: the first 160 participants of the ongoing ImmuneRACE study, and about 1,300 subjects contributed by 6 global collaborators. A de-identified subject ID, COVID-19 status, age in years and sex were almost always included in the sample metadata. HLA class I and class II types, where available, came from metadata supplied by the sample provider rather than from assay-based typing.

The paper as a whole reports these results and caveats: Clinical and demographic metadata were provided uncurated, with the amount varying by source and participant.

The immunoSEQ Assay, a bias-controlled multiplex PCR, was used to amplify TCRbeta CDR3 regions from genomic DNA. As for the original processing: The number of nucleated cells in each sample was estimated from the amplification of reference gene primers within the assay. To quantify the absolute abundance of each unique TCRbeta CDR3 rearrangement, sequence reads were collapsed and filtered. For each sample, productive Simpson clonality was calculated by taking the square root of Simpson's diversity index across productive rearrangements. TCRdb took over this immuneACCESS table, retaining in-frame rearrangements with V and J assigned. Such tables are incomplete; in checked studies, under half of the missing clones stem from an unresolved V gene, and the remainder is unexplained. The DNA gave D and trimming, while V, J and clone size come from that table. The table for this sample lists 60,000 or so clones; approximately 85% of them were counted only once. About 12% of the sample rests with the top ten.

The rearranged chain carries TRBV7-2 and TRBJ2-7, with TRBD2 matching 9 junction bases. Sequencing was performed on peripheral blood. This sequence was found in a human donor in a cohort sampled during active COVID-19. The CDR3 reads CASSWTWRGGLDEQYF. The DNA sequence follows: TGTGCCAGCAGCTGGACGTGGCGGGGGGGCCTCGACGAGCAGTACTTC. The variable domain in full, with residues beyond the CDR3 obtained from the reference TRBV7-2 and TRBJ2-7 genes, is GAGVSQSPSNKVTEKGKDVELRCDPISGHTALYWYRQSLGQGLEFLIYFQGNSAPDKSGLPSDRFSAERTGGSVSTLTIQRTQQEDSAVYLCASSWTWRGGLDEQYFGPGTRLTVT.